The 2 T cell receptor beta chains presented below share a single source sample, sequenced in a study of shared clonotypes between healthy human individuals. In the naive CD8 group, cells lacked CD45RO and were positively selected for CCR7, so terminally differentiated effector memory CD45RA+ cells were left out. TCRdb's copy holds only in-frame clones and misses some; the assay was immunoSEQ multiplex PCR. The table includes about 2.2 million clones, just over 90% detected once. Sequencing used naive CD8+ T cells from PBMCs. The receptors were sampled from a man between 18 and 35 years old in good health. Some clones in this sample may be carry-over from other donors' samples.

This chain connects TRBV27 to TRBJ2-6, with D perhaps TRBD1 (5 bases). Trimming stripped 3 bases from V and 0 bases from J, with 21 bases between. This CDR3 is built from 20 residues. Germline V gives CDR1 MNHEY, CDR2 SMNVEV (reference sequence). This CDR3 is CASSFVPWQGPGSGANVLTF. In DNA, the CDR3 is TGTGCCAGCAGTTTCGTCCCTTGGCAGGGTCCTGGCTCTGGGGCCAACGTCCTGACTTTC.

This clone was observed once. The V and J genes are TRBV29-1 and TRBJ1-2, with a possible D match to TRBD1 (6 bases). In germline, CDR1 is SQVTM, CDR2 ANQGSEA. The ends were cut back, 8 bases at V and 7 bases at J, with 23 bases in the middle. The CDR3 sequence is 14 residues long. Written as DNA, the CDR3 is TGCAGCACCACCGAAAGGGCAGGGGTAGGTGGCTACACCTTC. Protein: CSTTERAGVGGYTF.